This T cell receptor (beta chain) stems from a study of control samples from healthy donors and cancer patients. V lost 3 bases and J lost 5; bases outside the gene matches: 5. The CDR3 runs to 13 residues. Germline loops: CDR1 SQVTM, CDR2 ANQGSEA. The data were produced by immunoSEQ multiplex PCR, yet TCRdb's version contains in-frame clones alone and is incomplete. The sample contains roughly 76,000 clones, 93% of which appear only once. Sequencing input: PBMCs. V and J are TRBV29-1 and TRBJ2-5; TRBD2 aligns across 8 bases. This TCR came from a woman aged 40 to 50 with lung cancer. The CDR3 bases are TGCAGCGTTGACGGTAGCGGGGACGAGACCCAGTACTTC. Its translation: CSVDGSGDETQYF. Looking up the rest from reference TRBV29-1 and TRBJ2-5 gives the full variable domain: SAVISQKPSRDICQRGTSLTIQCQVDSQVTMMFWYRQQPGQSLTLIATANQGSEATYESGFVIDKFPISRPNLTFSTLTVSNMSPEDSSIYLCSVDGSGDETQYFGPGTRLLVL.